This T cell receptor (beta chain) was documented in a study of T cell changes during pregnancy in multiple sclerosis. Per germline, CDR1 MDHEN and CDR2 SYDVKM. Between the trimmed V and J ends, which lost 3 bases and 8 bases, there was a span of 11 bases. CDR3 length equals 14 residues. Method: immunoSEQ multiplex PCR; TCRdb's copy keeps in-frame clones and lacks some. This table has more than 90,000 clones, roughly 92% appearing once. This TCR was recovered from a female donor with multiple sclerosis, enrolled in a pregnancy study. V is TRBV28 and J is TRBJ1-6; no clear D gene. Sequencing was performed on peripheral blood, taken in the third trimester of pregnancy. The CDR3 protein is CASSFSGSDSPLHF. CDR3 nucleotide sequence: TGTGCCAGCAGTTTCTCCGGGAGTGATTCACCCCTCCACTTT. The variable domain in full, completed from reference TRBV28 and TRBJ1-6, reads DVKVTQSSRYLVKRTGEKVFLECVQDMDHENMFWYRQDPGLGLRLIYFSYDVKMKEKGDIPEGYSVSREKKERFSLILESASTNQTSMYLCASSFSGSDSPLHFGNGTRLTVT.